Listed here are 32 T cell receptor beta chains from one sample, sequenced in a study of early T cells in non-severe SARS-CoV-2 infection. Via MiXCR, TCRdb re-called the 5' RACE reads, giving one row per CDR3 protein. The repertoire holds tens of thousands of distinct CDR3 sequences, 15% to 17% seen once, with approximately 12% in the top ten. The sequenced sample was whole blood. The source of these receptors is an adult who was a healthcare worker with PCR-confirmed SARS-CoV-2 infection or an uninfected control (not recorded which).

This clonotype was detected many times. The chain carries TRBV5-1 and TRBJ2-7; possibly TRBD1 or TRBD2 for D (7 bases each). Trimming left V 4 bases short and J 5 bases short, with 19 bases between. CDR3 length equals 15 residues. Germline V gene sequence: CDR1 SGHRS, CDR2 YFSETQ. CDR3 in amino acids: CASSGGTAGRNEQYF. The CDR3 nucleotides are TGCGCCAGCAGCGGGGGGACAGCGGGGAGGAACGAGCAGTACTTC.

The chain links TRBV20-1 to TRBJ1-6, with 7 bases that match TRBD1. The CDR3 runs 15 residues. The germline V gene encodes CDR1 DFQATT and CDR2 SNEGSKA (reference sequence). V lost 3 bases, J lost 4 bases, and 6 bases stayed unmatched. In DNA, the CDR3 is TGCAGTGCTAGGGGCGGGACAGATTATAATTCACCCCTCCACTTT. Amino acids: CSARGGTDYNSPLHF.

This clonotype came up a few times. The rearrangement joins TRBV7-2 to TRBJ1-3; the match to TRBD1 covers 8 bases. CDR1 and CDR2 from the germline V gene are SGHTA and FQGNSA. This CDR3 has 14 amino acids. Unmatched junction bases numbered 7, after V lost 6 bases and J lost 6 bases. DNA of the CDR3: TGTGCCAGCAGGAGACAGGGGAGTAAAAACACCATATATTTT. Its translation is CASRRQGSKNTIYF.

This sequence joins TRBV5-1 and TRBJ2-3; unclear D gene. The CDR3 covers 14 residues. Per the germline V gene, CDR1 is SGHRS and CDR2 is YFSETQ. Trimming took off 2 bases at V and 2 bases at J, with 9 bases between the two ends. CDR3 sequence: CASSLHYNTDTQYF. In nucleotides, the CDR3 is TGCGCCAGCAGCTTACATTATAACACAGATACGCAGTATTTT. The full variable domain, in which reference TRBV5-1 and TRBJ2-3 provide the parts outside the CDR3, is KAGVTQTPRYLIKTRGQQVTLSCSPISGHRSVSWYQQTPGQGLQFLFEYFSETQRNKGNFPGRFSGRQFSNSRSEMNVSTLELGDSALYLCASSLHYNTDTQYFGPGTRLTVL.

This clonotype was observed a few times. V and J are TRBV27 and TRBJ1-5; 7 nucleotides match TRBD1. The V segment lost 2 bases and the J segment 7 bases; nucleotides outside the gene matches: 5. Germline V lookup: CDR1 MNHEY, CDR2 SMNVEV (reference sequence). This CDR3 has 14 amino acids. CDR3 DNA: TGTGCCAGCAGTTTACTAGGGGGCACCCAGCCCCAGCATTTT. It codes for CASSLLGGTQPQHF.

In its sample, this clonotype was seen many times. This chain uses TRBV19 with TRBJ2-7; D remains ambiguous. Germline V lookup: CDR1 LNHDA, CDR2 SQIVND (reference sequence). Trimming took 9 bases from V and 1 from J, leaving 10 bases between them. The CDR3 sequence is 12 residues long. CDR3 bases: TGTGCCAGCCAAGGTCCTTCCTACGAGCAGTACTTC. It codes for CASQGPSYEQYF.

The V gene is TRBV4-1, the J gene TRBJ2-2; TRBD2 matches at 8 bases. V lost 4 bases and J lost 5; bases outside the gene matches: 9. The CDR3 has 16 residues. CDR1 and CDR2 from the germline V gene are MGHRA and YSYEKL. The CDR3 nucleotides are TGCGCCAGCAGCCCACAGCAACTAGCGGCTACCGGGGAGCTGTTTTTT. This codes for CASSPQQLAATGELFF.

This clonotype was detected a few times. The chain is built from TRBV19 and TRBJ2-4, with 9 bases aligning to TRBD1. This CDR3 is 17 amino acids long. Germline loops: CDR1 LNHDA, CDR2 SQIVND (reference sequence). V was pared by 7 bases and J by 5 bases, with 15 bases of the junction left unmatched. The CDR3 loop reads CASTQRTGDPSQNIQYF. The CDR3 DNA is TGTGCCAGTACCCAACGGACAGGGGACCCGTCACAAAACATTCAGTACTTC. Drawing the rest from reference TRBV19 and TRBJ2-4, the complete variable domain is DGGITQSPKYLFRKEGQNVTLSCEQNLNHDAMYWYRQDPGQGLRLIYYSQIVNDFQKGDIAEGYSVSREKKESFPLTVTSAQKNPTAFYLCASTQRTGDPSQNIQYFGAGTRLSVL.

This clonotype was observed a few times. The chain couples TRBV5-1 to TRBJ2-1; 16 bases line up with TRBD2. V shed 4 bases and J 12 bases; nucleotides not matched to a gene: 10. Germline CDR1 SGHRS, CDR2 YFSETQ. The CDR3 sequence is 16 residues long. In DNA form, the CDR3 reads TGCGCCAGCAGCCCCGGAGGGACTAGCGGGGGGGCGGGGCAGTTCTTC. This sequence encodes CASSPGGTSGGAGQFF.

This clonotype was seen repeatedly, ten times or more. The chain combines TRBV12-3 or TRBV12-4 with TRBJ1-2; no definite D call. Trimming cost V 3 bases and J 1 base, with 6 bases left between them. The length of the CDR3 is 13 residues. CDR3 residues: CASSLALNYGYTF. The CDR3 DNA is TGTGCCAGCAGTTTGGCGCTTAACTATGGCTACACCTTC.

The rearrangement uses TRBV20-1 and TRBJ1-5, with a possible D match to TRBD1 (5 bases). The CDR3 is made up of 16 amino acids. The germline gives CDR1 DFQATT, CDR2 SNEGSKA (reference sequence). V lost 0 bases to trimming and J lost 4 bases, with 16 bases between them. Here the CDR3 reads CSARDLATALNQPQHF. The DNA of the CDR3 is TGCAGTGCTAGAGATCTGGCGACAGCCCTTAATCAGCCCCAGCATTTT.

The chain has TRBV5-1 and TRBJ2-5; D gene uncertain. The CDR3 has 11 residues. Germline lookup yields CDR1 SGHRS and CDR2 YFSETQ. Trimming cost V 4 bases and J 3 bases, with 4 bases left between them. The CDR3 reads CASSAEETQYF. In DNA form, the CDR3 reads TGCGCCAGCAGCGCGGAAGAGACCCAGTACTTC.

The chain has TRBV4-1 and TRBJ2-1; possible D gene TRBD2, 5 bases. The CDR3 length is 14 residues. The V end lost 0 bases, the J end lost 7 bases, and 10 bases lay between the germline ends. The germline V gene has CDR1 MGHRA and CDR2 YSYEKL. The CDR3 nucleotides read TGCGCCAGCAGCCAAGAATCTCCGGGGAATGAGCAGTTCTTC. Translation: CASSQESPGNEQFF.

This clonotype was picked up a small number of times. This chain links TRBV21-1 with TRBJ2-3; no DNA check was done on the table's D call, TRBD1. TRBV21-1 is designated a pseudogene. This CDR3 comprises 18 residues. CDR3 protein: CASSKGVPRGGLEDTQYF. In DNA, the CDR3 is TGTGCCAGCAGCAAAGGAGTCCCACGGGGGGGGCTTGAAGATACGCAGTATTTT.

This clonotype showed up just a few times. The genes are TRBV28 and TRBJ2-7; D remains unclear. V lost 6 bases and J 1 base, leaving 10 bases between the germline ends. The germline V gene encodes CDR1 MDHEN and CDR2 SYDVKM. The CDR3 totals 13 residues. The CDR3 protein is CASRIPRSYEQYF. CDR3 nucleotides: TGTGCCAGCAGAATCCCGAGGTCCTACGAGCAGTACTTC.

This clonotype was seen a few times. The CDR3 DNA follows: TGTGCCAGCAGTTACCGGGACAGGGGGTATGGCTACACCTTC. Translated: CASSYRDRGYGYTF. The chain links TRBV6-5 to TRBJ1-2; 11 nucleotides match TRBD1. The CDR3 loop spans 14 amino acids. J gave up 5 bases and V 2 bases, and 1 base lay outside the gene matches. CDR1 is MNHEY and CDR2 is SVGAGI in the germline V gene.

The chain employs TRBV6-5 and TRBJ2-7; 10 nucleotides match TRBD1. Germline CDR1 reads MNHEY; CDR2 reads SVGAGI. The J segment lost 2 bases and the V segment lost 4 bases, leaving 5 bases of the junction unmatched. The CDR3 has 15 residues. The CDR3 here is CASSSSGTGAYEQYF. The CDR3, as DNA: TGTGCCAGCAGTTCCTCCGGGACAGGGGCCTACGAGCAGTACTTC.

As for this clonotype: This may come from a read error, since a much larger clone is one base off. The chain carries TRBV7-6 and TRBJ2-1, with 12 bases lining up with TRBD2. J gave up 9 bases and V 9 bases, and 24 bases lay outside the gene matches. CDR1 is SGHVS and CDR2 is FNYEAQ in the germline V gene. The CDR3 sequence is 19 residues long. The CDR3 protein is CASARLGLERLAGVGEQFF. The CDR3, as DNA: TGTGCCAGTGCCCGGCTGGGACTGGAAAGACTAGCGGGAGTTGGTGAGCAGTTCTTC.

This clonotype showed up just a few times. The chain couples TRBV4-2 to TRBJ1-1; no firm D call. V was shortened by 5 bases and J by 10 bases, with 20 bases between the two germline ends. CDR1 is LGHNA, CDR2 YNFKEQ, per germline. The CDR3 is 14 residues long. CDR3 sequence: CASSYRMNTEGAFF. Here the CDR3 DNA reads TGTGCCAGCAGCTATAGAATGAACACTGAGGGAGCTTTCTTT.

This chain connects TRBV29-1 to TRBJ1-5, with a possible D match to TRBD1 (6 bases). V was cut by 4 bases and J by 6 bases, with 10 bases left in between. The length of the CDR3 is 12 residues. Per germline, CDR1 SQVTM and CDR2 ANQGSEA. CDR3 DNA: TGCAGCGTTGGGCAGGGGCGTCAGCCCCAGCATTTT. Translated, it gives CSVGQGRQPQHF.

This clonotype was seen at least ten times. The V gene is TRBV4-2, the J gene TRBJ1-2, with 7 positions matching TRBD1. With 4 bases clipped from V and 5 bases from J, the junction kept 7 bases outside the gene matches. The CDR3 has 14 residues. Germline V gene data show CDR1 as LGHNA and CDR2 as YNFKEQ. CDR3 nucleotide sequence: TGTGCCAGCAGCCTCCCGACAGGGCGATATGGCTACACCTTC. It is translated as CASSLPTGRYGYTF.

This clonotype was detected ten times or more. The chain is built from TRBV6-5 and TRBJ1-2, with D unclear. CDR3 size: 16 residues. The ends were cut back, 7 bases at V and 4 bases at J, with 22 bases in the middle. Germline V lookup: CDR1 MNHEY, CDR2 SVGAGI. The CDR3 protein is CASTPSGSSFFYGYTF. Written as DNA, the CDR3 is TGTGCCAGCACTCCCTCTGGGTCCTCCTTCTTCTATGGCTACACCTTC.

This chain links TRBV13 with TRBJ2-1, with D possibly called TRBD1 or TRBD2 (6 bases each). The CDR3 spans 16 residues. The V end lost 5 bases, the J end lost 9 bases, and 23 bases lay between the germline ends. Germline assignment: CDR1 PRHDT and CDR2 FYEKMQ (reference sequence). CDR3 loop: CASSRPGTQEGGEQFF. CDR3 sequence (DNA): TGTGCCAGCAGCCGACCCGGGACGCAGGAGGGGGGTGAGCAGTTCTTC.

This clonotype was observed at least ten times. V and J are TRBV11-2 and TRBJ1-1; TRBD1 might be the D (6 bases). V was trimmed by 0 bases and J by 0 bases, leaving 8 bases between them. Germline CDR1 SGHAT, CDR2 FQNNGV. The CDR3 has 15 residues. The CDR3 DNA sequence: TGTGCCAGCAGCTTAGAGCAGGGGATGAACACTGAAGCTTTCTTT. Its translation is CASSLEQGMNTEAFF.

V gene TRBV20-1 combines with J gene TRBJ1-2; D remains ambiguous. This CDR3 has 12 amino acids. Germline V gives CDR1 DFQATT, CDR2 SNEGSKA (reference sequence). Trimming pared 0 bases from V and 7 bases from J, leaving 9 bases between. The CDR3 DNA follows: TGCAGTGCTAGAGAGACGGCAGCTGGCTACACCTTC. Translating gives CSARETAAGYTF.

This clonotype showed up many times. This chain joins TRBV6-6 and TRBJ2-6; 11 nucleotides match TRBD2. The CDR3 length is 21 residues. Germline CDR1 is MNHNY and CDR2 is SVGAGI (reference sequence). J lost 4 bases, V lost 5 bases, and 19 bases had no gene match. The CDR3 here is CASSDLTGTSGPTEGANVLTF. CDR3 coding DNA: TGTGCCAGCAGTGACTTGACCGGGACTAGCGGACCCACGGAGGGGGCCAACGTCCTGACTTTC.

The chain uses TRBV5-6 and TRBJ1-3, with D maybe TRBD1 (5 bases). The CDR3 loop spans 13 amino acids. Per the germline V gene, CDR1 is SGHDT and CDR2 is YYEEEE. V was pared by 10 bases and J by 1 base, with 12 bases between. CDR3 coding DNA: TGTGCCGGACAATGGAGGTCTGGAAACACCATATATTTT. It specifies CAGQWRSGNTIYF.

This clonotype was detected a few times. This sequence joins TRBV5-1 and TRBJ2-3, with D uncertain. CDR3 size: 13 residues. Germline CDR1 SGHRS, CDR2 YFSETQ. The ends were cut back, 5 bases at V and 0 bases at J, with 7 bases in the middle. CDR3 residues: CASSPDSTDTQYF. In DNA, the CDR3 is TGCGCCAGCAGTCCGGACAGCACAGATACGCAGTATTTT.

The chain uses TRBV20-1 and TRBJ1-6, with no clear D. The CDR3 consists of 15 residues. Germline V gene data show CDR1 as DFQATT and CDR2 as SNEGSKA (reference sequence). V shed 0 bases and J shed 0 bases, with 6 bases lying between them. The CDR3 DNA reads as TGCAGTGCTAGAGATCAGAGCTCCTATAATTCACCCCTCCACTTT. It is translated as CSARDQSSYNSPLHF.

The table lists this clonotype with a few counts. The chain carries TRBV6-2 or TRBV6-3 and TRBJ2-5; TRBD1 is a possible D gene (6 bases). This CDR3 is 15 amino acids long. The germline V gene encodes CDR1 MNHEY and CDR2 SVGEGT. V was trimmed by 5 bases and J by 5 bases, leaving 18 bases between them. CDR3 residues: CASSTHYDRMETQYF. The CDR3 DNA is TGTGCCAGCAGTACCCACTATGACAGGATGGAGACCCAGTACTTC.

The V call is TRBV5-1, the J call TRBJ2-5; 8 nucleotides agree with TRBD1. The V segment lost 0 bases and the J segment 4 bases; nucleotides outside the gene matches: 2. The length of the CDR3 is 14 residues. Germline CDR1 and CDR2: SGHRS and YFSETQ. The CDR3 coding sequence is TGCGCCAGCAGCTTGGAGCAGGGGGCAGAGACCCAGTACTTC. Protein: CASSLEQGAETQYF. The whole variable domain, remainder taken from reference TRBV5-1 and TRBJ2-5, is KAGVTQTPRYLIKTRGQQVTLSCSPISGHRSVSWYQQTPGQGLQFLFEYFSETQRNKGNFPGRFSGRQFSNSRSEMNVSTLELGDSALYLCASSLEQGAETQYFGPGTRLLVL.

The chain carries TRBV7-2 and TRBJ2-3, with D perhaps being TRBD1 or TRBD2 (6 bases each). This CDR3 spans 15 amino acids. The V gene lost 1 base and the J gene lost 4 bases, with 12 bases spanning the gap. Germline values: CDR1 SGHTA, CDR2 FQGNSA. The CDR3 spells CASSLGGAGSDTQYF. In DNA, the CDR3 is TGTGCCAGCAGCTTAGGGGGGGCAGGGTCAGATACGCAGTATTTT.